This TCR beta chain derives from a study of blood T cell repertoires in COVID-19. Study-wide context: Samples taken during acute and convalescent COVID-19 were collected in the United States, Italy and Spain. The cDNA or gDNA used as material had been derived from T cells, B-cell-depleted T cells, or PBMCs.

This CDR3 has 14 amino acids. The germline CDR1 and CDR2 sequences are LGHDT and YNNKEL (reference sequence). Trimming removed 4 bases from V and 0 bases from J, with 9 bases in between. Profiling relied on immunoSEQ multiplex PCR, and the TCRdb table lists in-frame clones only, not all of them. The data hold approximately 220,000 clones, with about 80% observed a single time. This chain connects TRBV3-1 (or the pseudogene TRBV3-2) to TRBJ1-2, with D maybe TRBD1 (5 bases). This clonotype originated in a woman aged 60 to 75 with acute or convalescent COVID-19. Sequencing was performed on peripheral blood. The CDR3 sequence is CASSLPTANYGYTF. For the CDR3, the DNA is TGTGCCAGCAGCCTTCCGACAGCTAACTATGGCTACACCTTC.